The clone carrying this T cell receptor beta chain occurred a few times. The data derive from a study of sequential checkpoint blockade in melanoma. As to treatment: randomized to nivolumab then ipilimumab (arm A) or the reverse (arm B). Live CD3+CD8+ CD19− CD56− cells were sorted from PBMCs. TCRdb keeps only in-frame clones here, not all; method: immunoSEQ multiplex PCR. This sample has around 16,000 clones, with 77% found just once. The CDR3 has 15 residues. The V end lost 0 bases, the J end lost 6 bases, and 13 bases lay between the germline ends. The germline gives CDR1 LGHNA, CDR2 YSLEER. This clonotype originated in a human donor with melanoma. This chain links TRBV4-3 with TRBJ2-3, with D perhaps TRBD2 (5 bases). The sample in question was CD8+ T cells sorted from blood (inferred from file names), obtained from a patient given nivolumab and ipilimumab in sequence. The CDR3 nucleotides read TGCGCCAGCAGCCAAGATCCACTAGAATCGGATACGCAGTATTTT. Translating it yields CASSQDPLESDTQYF.